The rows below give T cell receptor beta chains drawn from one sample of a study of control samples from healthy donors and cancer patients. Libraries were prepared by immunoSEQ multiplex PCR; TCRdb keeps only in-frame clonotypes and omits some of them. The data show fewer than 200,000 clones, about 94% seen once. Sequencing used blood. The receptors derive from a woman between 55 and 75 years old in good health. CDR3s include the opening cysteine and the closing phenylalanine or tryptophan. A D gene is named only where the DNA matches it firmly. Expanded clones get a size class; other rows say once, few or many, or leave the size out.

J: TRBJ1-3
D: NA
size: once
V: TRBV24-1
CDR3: CATEGVLSGNTIYF
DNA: TGTGCCACTGAAGGGGTACTCTCTGGAAACACCATATATTTT

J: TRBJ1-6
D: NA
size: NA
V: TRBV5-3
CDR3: CARSSLASPLHF
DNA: TGTGCCAGAAGCTCACTGGCTTCACCCCTCCACTTT

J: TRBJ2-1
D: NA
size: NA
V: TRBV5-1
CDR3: CASSQGVRSNEQFF
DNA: TGCGCCAGCAGCCAAGGCGTGCGAAGCAATGAGCAGTTCTTC

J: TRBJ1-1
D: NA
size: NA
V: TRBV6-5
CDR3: CASSPTLGAEAFF
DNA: TGTGCCAGCAGTCCCACCCTGGGGGCTGAAGCTTTCTTT

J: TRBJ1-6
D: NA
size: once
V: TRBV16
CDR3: CASSQVGGARSPLHF
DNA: TGTGCCAGCAGCCAAGTCGGGGGTGCCAGATCACCCCTCCACTTT

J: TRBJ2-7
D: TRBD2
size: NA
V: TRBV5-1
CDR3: CASGGLAGADEQYF
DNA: TGCGCCAGCGGTGGACTAGCGGGGGCCGACGAGCAGTACTTC

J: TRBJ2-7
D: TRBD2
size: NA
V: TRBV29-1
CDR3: CSVGRTSGVYEQYF
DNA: TGCAGCGTTGGTAGGACTAGCGGGGTTTACGAGCAGTACTTC

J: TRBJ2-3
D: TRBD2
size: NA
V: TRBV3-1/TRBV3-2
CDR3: CASSQESGGVGADTQYF
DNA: TGTGCCAGCAGCCAAGAGTCCGGGGGGGTGGGGGCAGATACGCAGTATTTT

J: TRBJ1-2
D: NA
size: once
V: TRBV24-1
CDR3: CATSVGPNYGYTF
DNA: TGTGCCACCAGTGTTGGTCCTAACTATGGCTACACCTTC

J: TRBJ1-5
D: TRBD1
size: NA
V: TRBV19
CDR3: CASSAVGTAFSGKSNQPQHF
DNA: TGTGCCAGTAGTGCAGTGGGGACAGCGTTTTCGGGAAAGAGCAATCAGCCCCAGCATTTT

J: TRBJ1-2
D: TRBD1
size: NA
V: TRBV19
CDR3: CATGQGSGGYTF
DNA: TGTGCCACTGGACAGGGATCGGGAGGCTACACCTTC

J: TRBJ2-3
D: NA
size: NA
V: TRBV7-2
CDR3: CASSLVGSETDTQYF
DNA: TGTGCCAGCAGCTTAGTGGGCAGCGAGACAGATACGCAGTATTTT

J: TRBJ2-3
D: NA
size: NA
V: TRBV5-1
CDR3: CASSPAGTGRAQYF
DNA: TGCGCCAGCAGCCCCGCAGGGACGGGCAGGGCGCAGTATTTT

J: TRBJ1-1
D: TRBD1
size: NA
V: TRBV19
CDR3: CASSLWDRGPTEAFF
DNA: TGTGCCAGTAGTCTCTGGGACAGGGGCCCCACTGAAGCTTTCTTT

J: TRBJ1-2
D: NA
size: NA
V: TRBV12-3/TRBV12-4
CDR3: CATLQGRRGYTF
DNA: TGTGCCACCTTACAGGGACGACGTGGCTACACCTTC

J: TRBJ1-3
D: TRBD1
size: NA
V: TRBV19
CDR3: CASRTPGQGAQGNTIYF
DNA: TGTGCCAGTAGGACTCCGGGACAGGGGGCGCAAGGAAACACCATATATTTT

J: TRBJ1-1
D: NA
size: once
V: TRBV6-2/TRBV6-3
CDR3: CASSSGTATNTEAFF
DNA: TGTGCCAGCAGTTCCGGGACGGCGACGAACACTGAAGCTTTCTTT

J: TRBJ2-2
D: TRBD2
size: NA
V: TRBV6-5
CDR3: CASTPGTTEVFF
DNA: TGTGCCAGCACGCCCGGGACTACTGAGGTGTTTTTT

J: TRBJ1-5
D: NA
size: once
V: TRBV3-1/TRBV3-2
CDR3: CASSQDWGGGQPQHF
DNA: TGTGCCAGCAGCCAAGATTGGGGGGGCGGTCAGCCCCAGCATTTT

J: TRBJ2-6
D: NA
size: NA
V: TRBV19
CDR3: CASSMGAGANVLTF
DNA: TGTGCCAGTAGTATGGGAGCTGGGGCCAACGTCCTGACTTTC

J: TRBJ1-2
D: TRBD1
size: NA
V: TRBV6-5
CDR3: CASSYGQGAQRFTF
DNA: TGTGCCAGCAGTTACGGACAGGGGGCCCAGAGGTTCACCTTC

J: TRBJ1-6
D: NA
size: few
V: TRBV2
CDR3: CASSGTGDYNSPLHF
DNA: TGTGCCAGCAGTGGTACGGGTGACTATAATTCACCCCTCCACTTT

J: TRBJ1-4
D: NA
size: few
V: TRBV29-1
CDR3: CSVGGGGNEKLFF
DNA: TGCAGCGTTGGGGGAGGGGGTAATGAAAAACTGTTTTTT

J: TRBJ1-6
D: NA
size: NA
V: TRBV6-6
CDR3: CASTRTVHTVHSPLHF
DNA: TGTGCCAGCACTCGGACAGTCCATACCGTGCATTCACCCCTCCACTTT

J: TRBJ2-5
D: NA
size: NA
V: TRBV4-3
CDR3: CASSQDSGPPSAQYF
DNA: TGCGCCAGCAGCCAAGATAGTGGGCCCCCATCAGCCCAGTACTTC

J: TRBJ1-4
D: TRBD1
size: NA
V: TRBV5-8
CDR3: CASSLDRAANEKLFF
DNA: TGTGCCAGCAGCCTTGACAGGGCTGCTAATGAAAAACTGTTTTTT

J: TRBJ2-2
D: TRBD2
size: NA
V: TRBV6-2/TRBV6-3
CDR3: CASSSPPRGGNTGELFF
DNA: TGTGCCAGCAGTTCTCCACCGCGGGGGGGGAACACCGGGGAGCTGTTTTTT

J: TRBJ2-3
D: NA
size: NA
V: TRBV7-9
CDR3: CASSPERFTDTQYF
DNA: TGTGCCAGCAGCCCGGAGCGGTTCACAGATACGCAGTATTTT

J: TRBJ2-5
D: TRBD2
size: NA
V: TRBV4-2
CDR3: CASSRTTSGDSAQYF
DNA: TGTGCCAGCAGCCGGACGACTAGCGGGGACTCCGCACAGTACTTC

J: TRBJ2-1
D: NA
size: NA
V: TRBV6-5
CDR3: CASTIAGGLSHEQFF
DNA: TGTGCCAGCACCATAGCAGGGGGACTCTCCCATGAGCAGTTCTTC

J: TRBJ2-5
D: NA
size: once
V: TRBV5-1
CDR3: CASSWGTPNQETQYF
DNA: TGCGCCAGCAGCTGGGGGACGCCCAACCAAGAGACCCAGTACTTC

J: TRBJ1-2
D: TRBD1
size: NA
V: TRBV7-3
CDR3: CASSPTGVNYGYTF
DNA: TGTGCCAGCAGCCCCACAGGGGTTAACTATGGCTACACCTTC

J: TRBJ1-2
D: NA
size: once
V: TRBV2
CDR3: CASSQTGFYGYTF
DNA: TGTGCCAGCAGTCAGACAGGTTTTTATGGCTACACCTTC

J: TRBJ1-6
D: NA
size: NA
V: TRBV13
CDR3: CASSFENSPLHF
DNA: TGTGCCAGCAGCTTTGAGAATTCACCCCTCCACTTT

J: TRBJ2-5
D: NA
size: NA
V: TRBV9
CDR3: CASSVWEEETQYF
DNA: TGTGCCAGCAGCGTATGGGAGGAAGAGACCCAGTACTTC

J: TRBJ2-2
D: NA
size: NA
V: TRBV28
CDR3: CASSLLHNHTGELFF
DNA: TGTGCCAGCAGTTTATTACACAACCACACCGGGGAGCTGTTTTTC

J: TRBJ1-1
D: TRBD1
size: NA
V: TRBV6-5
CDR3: CASKRTGTNTEAFF
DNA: TGTGCCAGCAAAAGGACAGGCACAAACACTGAAGCTTTCTTT

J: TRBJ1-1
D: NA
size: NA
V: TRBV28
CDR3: CASSSGGEGSTEAFF
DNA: TGTGCCAGCAGTTCGGGGGGCGAGGGGAGCACTGAAGCTTTCTTT

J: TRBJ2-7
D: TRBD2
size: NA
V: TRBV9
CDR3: CASSKGRTSGYEQYF
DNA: TGTGCCAGCAGTAAAGGTAGGACTAGCGGCTACGAGCAGTACTTC

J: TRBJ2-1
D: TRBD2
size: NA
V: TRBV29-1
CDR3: CSVGPAGGPWDEQFF
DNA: TGCAGCGTTGGACCAGCGGGGGGGCCTTGGGATGAGCAGTTCTTC

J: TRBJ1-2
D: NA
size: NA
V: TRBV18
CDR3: CASSPPLLERSYGYTF
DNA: TGTGCCAGCTCACCACCACTATTAGAAAGGTCCTATGGCTACACCTTC

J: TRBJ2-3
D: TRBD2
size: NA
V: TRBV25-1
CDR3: CASSEPPGGGTDTQYF
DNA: TGTGCCAGCAGTGAACCCCCGGGAGGGGGCACAGATACGCAGTATTTT

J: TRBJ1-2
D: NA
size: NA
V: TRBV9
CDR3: CASSVGGDSGYGYTF
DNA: TGTGCCAGCAGCGTAGGGGGGGATTCAGGCTATGGCTACACCTTC

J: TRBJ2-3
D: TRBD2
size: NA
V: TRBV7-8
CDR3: CASSVTSGGPDTQYF
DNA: TGTGCCAGCAGCGTTACTAGCGGGGGGCCAGATACGCAGTATTTT

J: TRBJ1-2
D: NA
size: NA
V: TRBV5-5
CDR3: CASSSWTVGYTF
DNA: TGTGCCAGCAGCTCCTGGACGGTCGGCTACACCTTC

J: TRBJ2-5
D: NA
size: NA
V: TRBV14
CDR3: CASSQRRGETQYF
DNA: TGTGCCAGCAGCCAAAGAAGGGGCGAGACCCAGTACTTC

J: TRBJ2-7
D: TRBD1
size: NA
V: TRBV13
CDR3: CASSTPGQGPYEQYF
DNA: TGTGCCAGCAGCACCCCGGGACAGGGACCCTACGAGCAGTACTTC

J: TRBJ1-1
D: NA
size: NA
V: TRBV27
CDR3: CASSTYQGGWVNTEAFF
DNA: TGTGCCAGCAGCACATACCAGGGAGGTTGGGTGAACACTGAAGCTTTCTTT

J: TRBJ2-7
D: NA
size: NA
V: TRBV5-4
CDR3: CASSLVSGNEQYF
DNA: TGTGCCAGCAGCCTTGTCTCAGGGAACGAGCAGTACTTC

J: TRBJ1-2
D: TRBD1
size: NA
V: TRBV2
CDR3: CASSEFGRGQDGYTF
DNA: TGTGCCAGCAGTGAATTCGGCAGGGGGCAGGATGGCTACACCTTC

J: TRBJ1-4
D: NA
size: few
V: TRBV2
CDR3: CASSELQGTSEKLFF
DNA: TGTGCCAGCAGTGAACTTCAGGGGACATCAGAAAAACTGTTTTTT

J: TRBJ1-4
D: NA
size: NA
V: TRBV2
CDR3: CASSEWQGGMEKLFF
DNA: TGTGCCAGCAGTGAATGGCAGGGAGGCATGGAAAAACTGTTTTTT